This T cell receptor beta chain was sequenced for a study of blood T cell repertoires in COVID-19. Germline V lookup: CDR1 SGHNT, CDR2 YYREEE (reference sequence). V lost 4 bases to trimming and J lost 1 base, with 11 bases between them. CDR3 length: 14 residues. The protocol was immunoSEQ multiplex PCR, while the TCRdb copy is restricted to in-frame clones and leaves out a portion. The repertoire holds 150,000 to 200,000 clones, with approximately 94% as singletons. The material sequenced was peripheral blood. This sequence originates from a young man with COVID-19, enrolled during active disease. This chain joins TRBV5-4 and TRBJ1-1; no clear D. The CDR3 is CASSLRAGNTEAFF. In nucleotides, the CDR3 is TGTGCCAGCAGCCTCAGAGCGGGGAACACTGAAGCTTTCTTT.